The clone carrying this T cell receptor (beta chain) showed up just a few times. What it binds is not known. These data belong to a study of blood T cells in healthy people across ages. Study-wide points: There were more naive CD4+ cells and higher diversity in long-lived donors than in aged donors. Older age went with lower TCR beta diversity per million T cells, in a roughly linear way. Across samples, TCR beta diversity tracked strongly with naive T cell percentage.

A sample-barcoded 5' primer and a J-beta primer mix were used in a second PCR of roughly 7 to 11 cycles. Each CDR3 protein gets one entry after TCRdb re-called the 5' RACE reads with MiXCR. Among 1.5 million or so distinct CDR3 sequences listed, roughly 40% were seen once. The germline gives CDR1 SGHRS, CDR2 YFSETQ. The V end was cut by 0 bases, the J end by 3 bases, with 10 bases between. The CDR3 has 15 amino acids. The chain combines TRBV5-1 with TRBJ2-1; no clear D. The clonotype was recovered from a woman between 18 and 29 years old in good health. The sequencing sample was made of blood. CDR3 sequence reads: CASSLGGTDYNEQFF. The CDR3 DNA is TGCGCCAGCAGCTTGGGGGGAACGGACTACAATGAGCAGTTCTTC.